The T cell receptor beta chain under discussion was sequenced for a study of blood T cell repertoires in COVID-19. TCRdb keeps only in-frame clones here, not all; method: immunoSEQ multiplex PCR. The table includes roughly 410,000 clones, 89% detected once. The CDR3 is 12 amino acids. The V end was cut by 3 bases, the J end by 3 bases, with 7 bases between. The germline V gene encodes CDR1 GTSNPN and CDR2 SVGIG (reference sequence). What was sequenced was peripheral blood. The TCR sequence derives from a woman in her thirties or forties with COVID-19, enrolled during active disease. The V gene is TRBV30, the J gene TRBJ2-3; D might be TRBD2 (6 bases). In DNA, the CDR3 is TGTGCCTGGAGGGGGGGAACAGATACGCAGTATTTT. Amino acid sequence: CAWRGGTDTQYF.